The 14 T cell receptor beta chains presented below share a single source sample, sequenced in a study of T cells in Graves' hyperthyroidism and ophthalmopathy. Using RNA transcripts as the source, TCR beta CDR3 regions were amplified. Initially, a first-round RT-PCR of the TCR CDR3 employed the HTBI primer set. Each CDR3 protein is one row after TCRdb ran MiXCR on the multiplex PCR reads. Here the sample spans roughly 750,000 distinct CDR3 sequences, around 15% being singletons. The material sequenced was blood. These receptors originate from a young man with Graves' hyperthyroidism.

The sample holds a few counts of this clonotype. V gene TRBV7-3 combines with J gene TRBJ2-1; D is uncertain. The V end was cut by 2 bases, the J end by 5 bases, with 10 bases between. CDR3 length equals 14 residues. Germline CDR1 SGHTA, CDR2 FQGTGA. The CDR3 nucleotides read TGTGCCAGCAGCTTACAAGGTCTTAACAATGAGCAGTTCTTC. The encoded protein is CASSLQGLNNEQFF. Drawing the rest from reference TRBV7-3 and TRBJ2-1, the complete variable domain is GAGVSQTPSNKVTEKGKYVELRCDPISGHTALYWYRQSLGQGPEFLIYFQGTGAADDSGLPNDRFFAVRPEGSVSTLKIQRTERGDSAVYLCASSLQGLNNEQFFGPGTRLTVL.

The rearrangement joins TRBV20-1 to TRBJ2-1, with 12 bases aligning to TRBD2. This CDR3 is built from 17 residues. V trimming: 6 bases; J trimming: 4 bases; junction bases outside the gene matches: 13. CDR1 is DFQATT and CDR2 is SNEGSKA in the germline V gene (reference sequence). The CDR3 sequence: CSADPSLAGGKYNEQFF. The CDR3 coding sequence is TGCAGTGCGGACCCTTCACTAGCGGGAGGTAAATACAATGAGCAGTTCTTC.

This chain uses TRBV6-1 with TRBJ2-1; D may be TRBD1 (6 bases). This CDR3 is 16 amino acids long. V lost 5 bases and J lost 3, with 17 bases in between. The V gene's germline CDR1 is MNHNS and CDR2 SASEGT. The CDR3 reads CASSRRYGQLYNEQFF. CDR3 bases: TGTGCCAGCAGTCGCCGGTATGGACAGCTCTACAATGAGCAGTTCTTC.

Note on this clonotype: A much larger clone differs by one base, so this may be a read error. The V gene is TRBV30, the J gene TRBJ2-3; 10 bases are shared with TRBD1. CDR3 length equals 15 residues. Germline-derived CDR1 and CDR2 are GTSNPN and SVGIG (reference sequence). The junction had 4 bases not matched to a gene; V was cut back by 2 bases and J by 2 bases. CDR3 sequence (DNA): TGTGCCTGGAGTACCGGACAGGGGGTCACAGATACGCAGTATTTT. Encoded protein: CAWSTGQGVTDTQYF.

This clonotype was observed a few times. The chain recombines TRBV4-1 with TRBJ1-1; D is undetermined. Germline V lookup: CDR1 MGHRA, CDR2 YSYEKL. This CDR3 is built from 17 residues. V gave up 2 bases and J gave up 4 bases, with 20 bases separating them. The CDR3 DNA follows: TGCGCCAGCAGCCAAATGAGGAGATGGGTTGGTAGCACTGAAGCTTTCTTT. It encodes CASSQMRRWVGSTEAFF.

This clonotype showed up just a few times. V usage is TRBV9 and J usage is TRBJ2-1; 10 nucleotides match TRBD2. This CDR3 contains 16 residues. The V and J ends lost 3 bases and 7 bases, in that order; junction bases with no gene match: 10. Germline CDR1 and CDR2: SGDLS and YYNGEE. Here the CDR3 reads CASSEGGGLAKNEQFF. Written as DNA, the CDR3 is TGTGCCAGCAGCGAGGGAGGGGGACTAGCGAAAAATGAGCAGTTCTTC.

This clonotype appeared many times. This rearrangement joins TRBV7-9 to TRBJ2-3; D is undetermined. The V gene's germline CDR1 is SEHNR and CDR2 FQNEAQ (reference sequence). Trimming pared 4 bases from V and 0 bases from J, leaving 11 bases between. This CDR3 spans 15 amino acids. The CDR3 nucleotides read TGTGCCAGCAGCTCTCCCCCGGAAAGCACAGATACGCAGTATTTT. This encodes CASSSPPESTDTQYF.

Ten or more counts support this clonotype. The genes are TRBV28 and TRBJ2-3, with 10 bases identical to TRBD2. The CDR3 length is 17 residues. In germline, CDR1 is MDHEN, CDR2 SYDVKM. Trimming removed 5 bases from V and 0 bases from J; junction bases left unmatched: 8. Written as DNA, the CDR3 is TGTGCCAGCAGTCCAAGGGGACTAGCGTCTAGCACAGATACGCAGTATTTT. As protein: CASSPRGLASSTDTQYF. The complete variable domain, with remaining parts taken from reference TRBV28 and TRBJ2-3, reads DVKVTQSSRYLVKRTGEKVFLECVQDMDHENMFWYRQDPGLGLRLIYFSYDVKMKEKGDIPEGYSVSREKKERFSLILESASTNQTSMYLCASSPRGLASSTDTQYFGPGTRLTVL.

This clonotype was seen many times. The rearrangement uses TRBV20-1 and TRBJ2-5; D is unclear. The CDR3 consists of 12 residues. Germline assignment: CDR1 DFQATT and CDR2 SNEGSKA (reference sequence). The V and J ends lost 6 bases and 4 bases respectively, with 12 bases between them. The CDR3 here is CSAVLLIETQYF. CDR3 nucleotide sequence: TGCAGTGCCGTCCTACTCATAGAGACCCAGTACTTC.

CDR3 sequence (DNA): TGCGCCAGCAGCCAAGACGATTGGGAGACCCAGTACTTC. Protein: CASSQDDWETQYF. This chain links TRBV4-1 with TRBJ2-5; D call uncertain. Germline lookup yields CDR1 MGHRA and CDR2 YSYEKL. V was trimmed by 0 bases and J by 5 bases, leaving 7 bases between them. The CDR3 has 13 residues.

This clonotype was detected only a few times. The V gene is TRBV20-1, the J gene TRBJ2-1; the match to TRBD2 covers 7 bases. The CDR3 length is 16 residues. V lost 0 bases and J lost 2; bases outside the gene matches: 7. CDR1 is DFQATT and CDR2 is SNEGSKA in the germline V gene (reference sequence). The CDR3 protein is CSARDTSVRTYNEQFF. The CDR3, as DNA: TGCAGTGCTAGAGATACTAGCGTCAGAACCTACAATGAGCAGTTCTTC.

This clonotype was detected ten times or more. The chain joins TRBV11-2 to TRBJ2-2, with D hard to call. The CDR3 consists of 13 residues. The germline V and J ends were trimmed by 4 bases and 6 bases, with 9 bases remaining between them. Germline CDR1 and CDR2: SGHAT and FQNNGV. CDR3 loop: CASSSLGAGELFF. CDR3 coding DNA: TGTGCCAGCAGCTCCCTGGGCGCCGGGGAGCTGTTTTTT.

This clonotype was seen more than once but under ten times. The chain combines TRBV20-1 with TRBJ2-6, with D unresolved. CDR3 length equals 15 residues. The germline CDR1 and CDR2 sequences are DFQATT and SNEGSKA (reference sequence). V lost 6 bases to trimming and J lost 4 bases, with 16 bases between them. The chain's CDR3 is CSALSWRPGANVLTF. The CDR3 DNA reads as TGCAGTGCCCTGTCTTGGCGCCCCGGGGCCAACGTCCTGACTTTC.

The sample holds many counts of this clonotype. The chain uses TRBV5-1 and TRBJ2-7, with 11 bases aligning to TRBD1. V dropped 4 bases and J dropped 4; count of bases not matched to a gene: 13. The CDR3 has 17 residues. In germline, CDR1 is SGHRS, CDR2 YFSETQ. The CDR3 loop reads CASSTNPTGTGGYEQYF. CDR3 DNA sequence: TGCGCCAGCAGCACAAACCCAACCGGGACAGGGGGTTACGAGCAGTACTTC.